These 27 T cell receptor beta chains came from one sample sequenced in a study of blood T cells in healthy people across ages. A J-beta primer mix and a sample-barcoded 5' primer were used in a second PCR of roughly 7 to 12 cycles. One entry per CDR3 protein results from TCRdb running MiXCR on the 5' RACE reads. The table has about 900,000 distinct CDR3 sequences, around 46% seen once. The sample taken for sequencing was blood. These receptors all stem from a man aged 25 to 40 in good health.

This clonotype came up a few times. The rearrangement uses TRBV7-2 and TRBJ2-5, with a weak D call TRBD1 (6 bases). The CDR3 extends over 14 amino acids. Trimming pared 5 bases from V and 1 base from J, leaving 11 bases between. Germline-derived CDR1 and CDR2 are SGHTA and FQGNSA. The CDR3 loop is CASSPQGIQETQYF. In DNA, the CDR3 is TGTGCCAGCAGCCCACAGGGTATCCAAGAGACCCAGTACTTC.

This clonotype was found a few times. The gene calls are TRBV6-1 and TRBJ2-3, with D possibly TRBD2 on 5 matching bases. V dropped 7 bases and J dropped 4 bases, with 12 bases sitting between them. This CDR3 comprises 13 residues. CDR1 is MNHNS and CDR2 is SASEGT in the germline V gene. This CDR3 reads CASTERAPDTQYF. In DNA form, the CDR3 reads TGTGCCAGCACGGAGAGGGCCCCAGATACGCAGTATTTT.

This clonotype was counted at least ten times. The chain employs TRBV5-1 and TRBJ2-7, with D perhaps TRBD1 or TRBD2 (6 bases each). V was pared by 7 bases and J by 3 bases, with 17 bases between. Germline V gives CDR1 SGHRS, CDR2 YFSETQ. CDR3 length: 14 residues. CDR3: CASSGGPTLYEQYF. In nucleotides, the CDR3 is TGCGCCAGCTCCGGGGGCCCTACTCTCTACGAGCAGTACTTC.

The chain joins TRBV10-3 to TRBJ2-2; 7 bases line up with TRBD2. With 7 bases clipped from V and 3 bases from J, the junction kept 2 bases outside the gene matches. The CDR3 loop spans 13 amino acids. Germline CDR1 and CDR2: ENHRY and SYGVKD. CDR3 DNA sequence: TGTGCCATCAACCGGGGGGACACCGGGGAGCTGTTTTTT. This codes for CAINRGDTGELFF.

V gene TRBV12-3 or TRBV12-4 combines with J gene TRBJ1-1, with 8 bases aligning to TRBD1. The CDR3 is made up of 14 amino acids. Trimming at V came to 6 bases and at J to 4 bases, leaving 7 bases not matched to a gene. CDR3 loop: CASRVGQAGTEAFF. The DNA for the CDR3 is TGTGCCAGCAGGGTGGGACAGGCGGGCACTGAAGCTTTCTTT.

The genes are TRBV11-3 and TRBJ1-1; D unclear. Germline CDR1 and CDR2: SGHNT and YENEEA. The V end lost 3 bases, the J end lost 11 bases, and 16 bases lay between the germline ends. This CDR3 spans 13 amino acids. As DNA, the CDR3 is TGTGCCAGCAGCTTGGGTAGGGCCCGGGATGCTTTCTTT. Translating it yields CASSLGRARDAFF.

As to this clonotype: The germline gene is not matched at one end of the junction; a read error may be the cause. CDR3 region: CSARDRQGAVYGYTF. As DNA, the CDR3 is TGCAGTGCTAGAGATCGCCAGGGGGCGGTCTATGGCTACACCTTT. The rearrangement uses TRBV20-1 and TRBJ1-2; 8 nucleotides align to TRBD1. The germline gives CDR1 DFQATT, CDR2 SNEGSKA (reference sequence). CDR3 size: 15 residues.

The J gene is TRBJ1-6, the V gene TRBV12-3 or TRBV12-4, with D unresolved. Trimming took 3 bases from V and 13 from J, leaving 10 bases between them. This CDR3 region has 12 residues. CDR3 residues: CASSFSSGPLHF. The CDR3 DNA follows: TGTGCCAGCAGTTTTAGTAGTGGGCCCCTCCACTTT.

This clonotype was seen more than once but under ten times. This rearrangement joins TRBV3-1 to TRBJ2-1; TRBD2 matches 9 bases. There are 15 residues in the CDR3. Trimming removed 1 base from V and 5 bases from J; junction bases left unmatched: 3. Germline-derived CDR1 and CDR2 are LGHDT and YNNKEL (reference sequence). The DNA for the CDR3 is TGTGCCAGCAGCCAAGGCGGGGGGGCCAACAATGAGCAGTTCTTC. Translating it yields CASSQGGGANNEQFF.

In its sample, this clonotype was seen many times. CDR3 nucleotides: TGCGCCAGCAGCCCGGGACAGGGTATCGGCTACACCTTC. Translation gives CASSPGQGIGYTF. The chain links TRBV5-1 to TRBJ1-2; 9 positions match TRBD1. The germline CDR1 and CDR2 sequences are SGHRS and YFSETQ. V trimming: 4 bases; J trimming: 8 bases; junction bases outside the gene matches: 6. This CDR3 spans 13 amino acids.

Here the CDR3 reads CATSDSTGTWETQYF. CDR3 nucleotides: TGTGCCACCAGCGACTCGACAGGGACTTGGGAGACCCAGTACTTC. This chain uses TRBV10-3 with TRBJ2-4; possibly TRBD1 for D (7 bases). The J call may be incorrect, as the DNA end agrees better with TRBJ2-5. Germline lookup yields CDR1 ENHRY and CDR2 SYGVKD. The CDR3 is 15 residues long.

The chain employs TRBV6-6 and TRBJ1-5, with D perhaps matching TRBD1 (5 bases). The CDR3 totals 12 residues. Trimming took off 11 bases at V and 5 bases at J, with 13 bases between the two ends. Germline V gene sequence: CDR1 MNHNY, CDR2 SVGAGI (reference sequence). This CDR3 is CAGSEGDQPQHF. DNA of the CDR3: TGTGCCGGCTCGGAAGGGGATCAGCCCCAGCATTTT.

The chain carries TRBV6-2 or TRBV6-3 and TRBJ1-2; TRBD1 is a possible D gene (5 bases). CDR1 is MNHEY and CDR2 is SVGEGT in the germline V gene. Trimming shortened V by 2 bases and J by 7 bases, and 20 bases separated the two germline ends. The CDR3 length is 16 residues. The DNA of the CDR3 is TGTGCCAGCAGTTACGTGCAGGGTGATCCGGTGGGTGGCTACACCTTC. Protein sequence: CASSYVQGDPVGGYTF.

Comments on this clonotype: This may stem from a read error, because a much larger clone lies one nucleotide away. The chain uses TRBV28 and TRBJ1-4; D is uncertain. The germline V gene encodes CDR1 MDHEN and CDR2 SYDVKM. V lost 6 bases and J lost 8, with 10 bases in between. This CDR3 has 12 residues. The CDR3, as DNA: TGTGCCAGCAGCGTTGGACGGGAAAAACTGTTTTTT. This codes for CASSVGREKLFF.

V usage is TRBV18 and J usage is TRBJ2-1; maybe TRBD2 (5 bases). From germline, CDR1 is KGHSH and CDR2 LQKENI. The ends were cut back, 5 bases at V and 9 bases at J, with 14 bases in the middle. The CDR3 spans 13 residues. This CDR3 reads CASSTEAEGEQFF. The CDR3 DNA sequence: TGTGCCAGCTCAACGGAGGCGGAAGGTGAGCAGTTCTTC.

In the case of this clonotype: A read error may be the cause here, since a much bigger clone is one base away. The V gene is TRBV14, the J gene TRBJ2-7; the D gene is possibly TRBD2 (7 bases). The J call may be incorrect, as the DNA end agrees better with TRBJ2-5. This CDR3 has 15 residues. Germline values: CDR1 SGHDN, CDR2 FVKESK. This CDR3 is CASSQERGGGETQYF. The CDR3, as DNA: TGTGCCAGCAGCCAAGAACGTGGCGGGGGCGAGACCCAGTACTTC.

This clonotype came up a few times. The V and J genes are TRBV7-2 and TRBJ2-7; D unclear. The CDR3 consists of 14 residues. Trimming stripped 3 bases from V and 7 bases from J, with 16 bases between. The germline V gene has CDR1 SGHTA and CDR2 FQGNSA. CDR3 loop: CASSFSSDRSEQYF. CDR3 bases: TGTGCCAGCAGCTTCTCGAGTGATCGATCGGAGCAGTACTTC.

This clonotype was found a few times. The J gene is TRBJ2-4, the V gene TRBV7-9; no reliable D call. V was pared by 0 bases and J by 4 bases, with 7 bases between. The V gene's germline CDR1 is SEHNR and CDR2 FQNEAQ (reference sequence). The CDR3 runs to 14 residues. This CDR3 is CASSLAEAKNIQYF. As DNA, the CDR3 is TGTGCCAGCAGCTTAGCTGAGGCTAAAAACATTCAGTACTTC.

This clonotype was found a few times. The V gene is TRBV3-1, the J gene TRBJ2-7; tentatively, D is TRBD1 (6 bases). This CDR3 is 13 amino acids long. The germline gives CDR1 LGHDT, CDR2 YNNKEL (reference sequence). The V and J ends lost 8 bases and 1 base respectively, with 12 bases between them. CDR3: CASGTGTSYEQYF. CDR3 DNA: TGTGCCAGCGGTACCGGGACATCCTACGAGCAGTACTTC.

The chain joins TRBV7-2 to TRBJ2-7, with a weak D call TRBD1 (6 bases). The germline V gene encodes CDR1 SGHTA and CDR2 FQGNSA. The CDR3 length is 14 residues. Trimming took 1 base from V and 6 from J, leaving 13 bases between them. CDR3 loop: CASSLDQGRAEQYF. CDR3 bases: TGTGCCAGCAGCTTAGATCAGGGGAGAGCCGAGCAGTACTTC.

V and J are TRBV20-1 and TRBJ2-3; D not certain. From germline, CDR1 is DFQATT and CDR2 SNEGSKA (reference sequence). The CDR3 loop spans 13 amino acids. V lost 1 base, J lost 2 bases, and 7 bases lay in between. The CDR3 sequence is CSARAQPTDTQYF. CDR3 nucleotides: TGCAGTGCTAGAGCCCAGCCCACAGATACGCAGTATTTT.

CDR3 sequence: CASSVRQGLDEQYF. DNA of the CDR3: TGTGCCAGCAGTGTGAGGCAGGGCCTCGACGAGCAGTACTTC. The chain employs TRBV12-3 or TRBV12-4 and TRBJ2-7; D perhaps matches TRBD1 (5 bases). V lost 5 bases to trimming and J lost 5 bases, with 16 bases between them. The CDR3 contains 14 residues.

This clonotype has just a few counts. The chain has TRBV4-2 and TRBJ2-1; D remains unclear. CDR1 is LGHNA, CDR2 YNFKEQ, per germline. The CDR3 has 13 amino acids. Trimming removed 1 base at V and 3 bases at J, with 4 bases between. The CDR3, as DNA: TGTGCCAGCAGCCAAGTCATCTACAATGAGCAGTTCTTC. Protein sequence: CASSQVIYNEQFF.

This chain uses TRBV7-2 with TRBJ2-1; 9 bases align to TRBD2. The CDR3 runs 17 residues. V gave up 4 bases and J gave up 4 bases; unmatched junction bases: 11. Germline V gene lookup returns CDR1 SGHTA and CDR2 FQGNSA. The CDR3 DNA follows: TGTGCCAGCAGCTCACAGATAACTAGCGGGCGATACAATGAGCAGTTCTTC. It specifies CASSSQITSGRYNEQFF.

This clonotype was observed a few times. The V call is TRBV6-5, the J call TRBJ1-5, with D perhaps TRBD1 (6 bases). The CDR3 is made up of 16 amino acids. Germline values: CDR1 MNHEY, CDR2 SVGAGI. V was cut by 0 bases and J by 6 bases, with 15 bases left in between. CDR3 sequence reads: CASSYSYGGAGQPQHF. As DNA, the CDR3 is TGTGCCAGCAGTTACTCTTATGGGGGGGCAGGTCAGCCCCAGCATTTT.

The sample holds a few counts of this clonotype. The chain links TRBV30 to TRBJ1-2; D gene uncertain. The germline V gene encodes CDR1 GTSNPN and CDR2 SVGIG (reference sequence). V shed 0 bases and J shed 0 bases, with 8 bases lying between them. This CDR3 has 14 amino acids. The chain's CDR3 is CAWSVGITNYGYTF. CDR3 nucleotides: TGTGCCTGGAGTGTAGGGATTACTAACTATGGCTACACCTTC.

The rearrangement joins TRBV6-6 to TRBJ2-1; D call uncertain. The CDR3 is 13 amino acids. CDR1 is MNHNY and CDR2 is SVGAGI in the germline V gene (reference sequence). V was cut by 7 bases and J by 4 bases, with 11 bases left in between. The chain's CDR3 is CASTDAEYNEQFF. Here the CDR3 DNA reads TGTGCCAGCACAGACGCGGAGTACAATGAGCAGTTCTTC.